This is a list of T cell receptor beta chains from one sample in a study of beta chain features in type 1 diabetes. Here immunoSEQ multiplex PCR was the method, and the copy in TCRdb shows in-frame clones only, minus some. The table has some 160,000 clones, just over 8% seen once. Sequencing input: central memory CD4+ T cells from blood. These TCRs come from a woman aged 18-29 years with type 1 diabetes. The CDR3 runs from the conserved cysteine through the conserved F or W. Fields, in order: J gene, clone size, D gene, V gene, CDR3 protein, CDR3 DNA. The D gene is left open where the match is weak. Expanded clones are given a class, and other clones once, few, many or no size at all.

TRBJ2-6	few	NA	TRBV7-2	CASSRSRSSGANVLTF	TGTGCCAGCAGCAGAAGTAGGAGCTCTGGGGCCAACGTCCTGACTTTC
TRBJ2-1	few	TRBD2	TRBV5-4	CASSLATSGRSNEQFF	TGTGCCAGCAGCTTGGCCACTAGCGGGAGATCCAATGAGCAGTTCTTC
TRBJ2-1	few	NA	TRBV30	CAWAYVDEQFF	TGTGCCTGGGCCTATGTGGATGAGCAGTTCTTC
TRBJ1-1	few	NA	TRBV7-9	CASSRGLNTEAFF	TGTGCCAGCAGCCGGGGTTTGAACACTGAAGCTTTCTTT
TRBJ2-7	few	NA	TRBV30	CAWSVLGVYEQYF	TGTGCCTGGAGTGTACTTGGAGTCTACGAGCAGTACTTC
TRBJ2-5	few	TRBD1	TRBV19	CASSGRDRGETQYF	TGTGCCAGTAGTGGCCGGGACAGGGGAGAGACCCAGTACTTC
TRBJ2-7	NA	TRBD1	TRBV15	CATSSLVGQGGSEQYF	TGTGCCACCAGCAGCCTAGTCGGACAGGGGGGAAGCGAGCAGTACTTC
TRBJ2-7	NA	NA	TRBV7-6	CASSLGDEQYF	TGTGCCAGCAGCCTAGGCGATGAGCAGTACTTC
TRBJ2-5	NA	NA	TRBV27	CASSRQAKETQYF	TGTGCCAGCAGCCGGCAGGCGAAAGAGACCCAGTACTTC
TRBJ2-1	NA	NA	TRBV18	CASSRQTSSSYNEQFF	TGTGCCAGCTCACGACAGACCTCGAGCTCCTACAATGAGCAGTTCTTC
TRBJ2-7	NA	TRBD1	TRBV28	CASSQGAYEQYF	TGTGCCAGCAGCCAGGGGGCCTACGAGCAGTACTTC
TRBJ2-7	NA	NA	TRBV6-6	CASSYVRYEQYF	TGTGCCAGCAGTTACGTTCGCTACGAGCAGTACTTC
TRBJ2-5	few	NA	TRBV29-1	CSVGRSVGETQYF	TGCAGCGTTGGGAGGTCAGTAGGAGAGACCCAGTACTTC
TRBJ2-7	few	NA	TRBV19	CASSIGRVTSYEQYF	TGTGCCAGTAGTATCGGCAGGGTAACCTCCTACGAGCAGTACTTC
TRBJ1-2	NA	NA	TRBV9	CASSVGVANYGYTF	TGTGCCAGCAGCGTGGGCGTAGCTAACTATGGCTACACCTTC
TRBJ2-3	NA	TRBD1	TRBV9	CASSAHRDRGLTDTQYF	TGTGCCAGCAGCGCCCACCGGGACAGGGGACTCACAGATACGCAGTATTTT
TRBJ1-2	NA	NA	TRBV30	CAWSPSGDYGYTF	TGTGCCTGGAGTCCCTCAGGGGACTATGGCTACACCTTC
TRBJ1-1	few	NA	TRBV29-1	CSVRRTANLEAFF	TGCAGCGTCAGGCGAACAGCAAATCTTGAAGCTTTCTTT
TRBJ2-1	few	NA	TRBV7-3	CASSSQGLPYNEQFF	TGTGCCAGCAGCTCGCAGGGTCTGCCCTACAATGAGCAGTTCTTC
TRBJ2-3	NA	TRBD1	TRBV19	CASSPLTGSTDTQYF	TGTGCCAGTAGTCCCCTGACAGGGAGCACAGATACGCAGTATTTT
TRBJ2-3	NA	TRBD1	TRBV28	CASSPLTGGGTDTQYF	TGTGCCAGCAGTCCGTTGACAGGGGGGGGCACAGATACGCAGTATTTT
TRBJ1-1	many	NA	TRBV4-3	CASSPGHNTEAFF	TGCGCCAGCAGCCCTGGGCACAACACTGAAGCTTTCTTT